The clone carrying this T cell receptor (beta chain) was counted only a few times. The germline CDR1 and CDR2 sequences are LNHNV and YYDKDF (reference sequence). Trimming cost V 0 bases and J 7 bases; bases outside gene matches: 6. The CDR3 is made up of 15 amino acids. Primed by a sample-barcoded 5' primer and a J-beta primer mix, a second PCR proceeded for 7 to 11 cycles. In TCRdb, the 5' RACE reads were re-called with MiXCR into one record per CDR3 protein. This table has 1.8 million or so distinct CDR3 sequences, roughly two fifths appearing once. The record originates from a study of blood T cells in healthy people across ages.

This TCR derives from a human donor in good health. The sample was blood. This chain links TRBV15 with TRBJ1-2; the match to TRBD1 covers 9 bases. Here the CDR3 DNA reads TGTGCCACCAGCAGAGAGTTGGGACAGGGACTTGGCTACACCTTC. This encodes CATSRELGQGLGYTF.